The rows below give T cell receptor beta chains drawn from one sample of a study of OX40 agonist ivuxolimab in advanced cancers. Here immunoSEQ multiplex PCR was the method, and the copy in TCRdb shows in-frame clones only, minus some. The sample shows about 120,000 clones, 85% to 90% of them seen only once. The sequencing used CD4+ or CD8+ T cells sorted from blood, collected in a trial of the OX40 agonist ivuxolimab. The receptors stem from an adult with an advanced solid tumor such as melanoma, head and neck, liver or kidney cancer. Each CDR3 is given with its conserved first and last residue. A D gene is named only where the DNA matches it firmly. Some rows mark clone size as missing; the rest say once, few, many or name a class of expanded clone.

>TRBV19|TRBJ2-5|TRBD1|once
TGTGCCAGTAGTTCTCCAAAGCGTGCAGGGGGCAGACAAGTAGGCCAAGAGACCCAGTACTTC
CASSSPKRAGGRQVGQETQYF
>TRBV10-3|TRBJ2-1|TRBD2|NA
TGTGCCATCATGGATAGCGGGGGGGCCAATGAGCAGTTCTTC
CAIMDSGGANEQFF
>TRBV18|TRBJ2-7|NA|NA
TGTGCCAGCTCAACTGCACAGGGCCCCCACGAGCAGTACTTC
CASSTAQGPHEQYF
>TRBV2|TRBJ2-2|TRBD1|NA
TGTGCCAGCAGCCGCGGACAGGGGGGCACCGGGGAGCTGTTTTTT
CASSRGQGGTGELFF
>TRBV9|TRBJ2-5|TRBD2|NA
TGTGCCAGCAGCCACCCCCCTAGCGGGGGGTCGTACCAAGAGACCCAGTACTTC
CASSHPPSGGSYQETQYF
>TRBV18|TRBJ2-1|NA|NA
TGTGCCAGCTCACCGTACCAGGGTCCACGTGGATTATACGATGAGCAGTTCTTC
CASSPYQGPRGLYDEQFF
>TRBV7-2|TRBJ1-6|NA|NA
TGTGCCAGCAGCTTATTGGAAGGGAATTCACCCCTCCACTTT
CASSLLEGNSPLHF
>TRBV6-1|TRBJ1-6|NA|few
TGTGCCAGCAGTGACAGAGTTTATAATTCACCCCTCCACTTT
CASSDRVYNSPLHF
>TRBV18|TRBJ2-7|NA|NA
TGTGCCAGCTCACCACCCGCAGGGTGGAGCTACGAGCAGTACTTC
CASSPPAGWSYEQYF
>TRBV14|TRBJ1-5|NA|NA
TGTGCCAGCAGCCCCCTAGGCAGCCCTAATCAGCCCCAGCATTTT
CASSPLGSPNQPQHF
>TRBV7-9|TRBJ1-2|NA|few
TGTGCCAGCAGCGATGGGCGCCTTCCCTATGGCTACACCTTC
CASSDGRLPYGYTF
>TRBV28|TRBJ2-7|NA|NA
TGTGCCAGCACCTCCCAAAGGGGCGAGCAGTACTTC
CASTSQRGEQYF
>TRBV2|TRBJ2-4|NA|few
TGTGCCAGCAGGGGGACAACACTAGCCAAAAACATTCAGTACTTC
CASRGTTLAKNIQYF
>TRBV5-5|TRBJ2-2|NA|NA
TGTGCCAGCAGCTTGTCAGGGAACACCGGGGAGCTGTTTTTT
CASSLSGNTGELFF
>TRBV28|TRBJ1-2|NA|NA
TGTGCCAGCAGTTCGCCGGGACCGAGTAACTATGGCTACACCTTC
CASSSPGPSNYGYTF
>TRBV11-2|TRBJ2-1|NA|NA
TGTGCCAGCAGCTTAGTGGAGTACAATGAGCAGTTCTTC
CASSLVEYNEQFF
>TRBV2|TRBJ1-4|TRBD1|NA
TGTGCCAGCAGTACGACAGGGGTGGACGAAAAACTGTTTTTT
CASSTTGVDEKLFF
>TRBV18|TRBJ2-2|NA|NA
TGTGCCAGCTCACCACGGGACGTAGGTAACACCGGGGAGCTGTTTTTT
CASSPRDVGNTGELFF
>TRBV10-1|TRBJ1-3|NA|NA
TGCGCCAGCAGTCGGGACCGCGGCTCCATATATTTT
CASSRDRGSIYF
>TRBV28|TRBJ1-4|TRBD1|NA
TGTGCCAGCAGTACCGACAGGGGAGGTGAAAAACTGTTTTTT
CASSTDRGGEKLFF
>TRBV5-8|TRBJ1-6|NA|NA
TGTGCCAGCAGCTTGGTCGACAGCAGTAATTCACCCCTCCACTTT
CASSLVDSSNSPLHF
>TRBV5-4|TRBJ2-5|TRBD1|NA
TGTGCCAGCAGCTGGCCGGGACAGGGGATAGAGACCCAGTACTTC
CASSWPGQGIETQYF